Listed below are T cell receptor beta chains from one sample, sequenced in a study of OX40 agonist ivuxolimab in advanced cancers. Sequencing was performed with immunoSEQ multiplex PCR; in TCRdb, only in-frame clones are kept and a portion is missing. In the table there are more than 45,000 clones, about 88% of which are singletons. The source was CD4+ or CD8+ T cells sorted from blood, collected in a trial of the OX40 agonist ivuxolimab. These receptors were obtained from an adult with an advanced solid tumor such as melanoma, head and neck, liver or kidney cancer. Both conserved end residues are part of each CDR3. D genes are given only for firm matches. Clone size is given for some rows only: seen once, a few or many times, or a class if the clone is expanded.

d_gene	v_gene	j_gene	abundance	CDR3aa	CDR3nt
TRBD1	TRBV6-5	TRBJ2-7	.	CAGSYSPGQVTYEQYF	TGTGCCGGCAGTTACTCCCCAGGACAGGTGACCTACGAGCAGTACTTC
.	TRBV10-1	TRBJ1-5	.	CASDGGYNQPQHF	TGCGCCAGCGACGGGGGGTACAATCAGCCCCAGCATTTT
.	TRBV29-1	TRBJ2-6	.	CSVTEDSGANVLTF	TGCAGCGTTACAGAAGATTCTGGGGCCAACGTCCTGACTTTC
TRBD2	TRBV28	TRBJ2-4	.	CASSSTSGGFF	TGTGCCAGCAGTTCGACTAGCGGGGGGTTCTTC
.	TRBV14	TRBJ1-3	.	CASSRSGSGNTIYF	TGTGCCAGCAGCCGAAGTGGATCTGGAAACACCATATATTTT
.	TRBV20-1	TRBJ2-1	.	CSARGAGDGFF	TGCAGTGCTAGGGGGGCGGGGGACGGGTTCTTC
.	TRBV5-1	TRBJ2-3	.	CASTRRGVGADTQYF	TGCGCCAGCACTCGTAGGGGGGTTGGTGCAGATACGCAGTATTTT
.	TRBV18	TRBJ2-5	.	CASSPLRQTQETQYF	TGTGCCAGCTCACCTCTTAGACAGACCCAAGAGACCCAGTACTTC
.	TRBV5-1	TRBJ1-1	.	CASSLGDRNTEAFF	TGCGCCAGCAGCTTGGGAGACAGGAACACTGAAGCTTTCTTT
.	TRBV11-2	TRBJ2-2	.	CASSSRRAGPTGELFF	TGTGCCAGCAGCAGCCGGAGGGCAGGCCCCACCGGGGAGCTGTTTTTT
.	TRBV9	TRBJ1-2	.	CASSVEVGHGYTF	TGTGCCAGCAGCGTAGAGGTGGGGCACGGCTACACCTTC
.	TRBV10-3	TRBJ1-2	once	CAIRGDGFFGYTF	TGTGCCATCAGAGGGGACGGGTTTTTTGGCTACACCTTC
.	TRBV27	TRBJ2-1	.	CASSLRGSYNEQFF	TGTGCCAGCAGTTTAAGAGGGTCCTACAATGAGCAGTTCTTC
TRBD1	TRBV18	TRBJ1-2	.	CASSRKTGEDGYTF	TGTGCCAGCTCACGGAAGACAGGGGAAGATGGCTACACCTTC
.	TRBV20-1	TRBJ2-3	.	CSAGGTDTQYF	TGCAGTGCCGGAGGCACAGATACGCAGTATTTT
TRBD1	TRBV6-5	TRBJ2-7	.	CASSPGTAEQYF	TGTGCCAGCAGTCCAGGGACAGCCGAGCAGTACTTC
.	TRBV18	TRBJ1-2	.	CASSQRSLSGGYTF	TGTGCCAGCTCACAAAGGTCCCTTTCTGGTGGCTACACCTTC
TRBD1	TRBV10-3	TRBJ1-6	.	CAISDRGGEGSPLHF	TGTGCCATCAGTGACAGGGGGGGCGAGGGGTCACCCCTCCACTTT
.	TRBV5-6	TRBJ1-2	few	CASTLGRNYGYTF	TGTGCCAGCACCTTGGGACGCAACTATGGCTACACCTTC
.	TRBV7-3	TRBJ2-1	.	CASSPVGGSYNEQFF	TGTGCCAGCAGCCCCGTGGGGGGTTCCTACAATGAGCAGTTCTTC
.	TRBV29-1	TRBJ2-3	.	CSVAGPRAERTDTQYF	TGCAGCGTTGCCGGACCTAGAGCGGAACGCACAGATACGCAGTATTTT
.	TRBV6-1	TRBJ1-5	.	CASSDTGVQPQHF	TGTGCCAGCAGTGATACAGGCGTTCAGCCCCAGCATTTT
TRBD1	TRBV5-1	TRBJ1-6	.	CASSAGSGQPNNSPLHF	TGCGCCAGCAGCGCCGGATCGGGACAGCCCAATAATTCACCCCTCCACTTT
.	TRBV5-1	TRBJ2-7	.	CASSLADRPNNEQYF	TGCGCCAGCAGCTTGGCCGATAGGCCCAACAACGAGCAGTACTTC
TRBD1	TRBV5-4	TRBJ2-7	.	CASSLRQGEDEQYF	TGTGCCAGCAGCTTGCGACAGGGAGAGGACGAGCAGTACTTC
TRBD1	TRBV7-8	TRBJ1-4	.	CASSPGTVNEKLFF	TGTGCCAGCAGCCCAGGGACAGTTAATGAAAAACTGTTTTTT
.	TRBV6-5	TRBJ2-7	.	CASSYVARREQYF	TGTGCCAGCAGTTATGTGGCCAGGCGCGAGCAGTACTTC